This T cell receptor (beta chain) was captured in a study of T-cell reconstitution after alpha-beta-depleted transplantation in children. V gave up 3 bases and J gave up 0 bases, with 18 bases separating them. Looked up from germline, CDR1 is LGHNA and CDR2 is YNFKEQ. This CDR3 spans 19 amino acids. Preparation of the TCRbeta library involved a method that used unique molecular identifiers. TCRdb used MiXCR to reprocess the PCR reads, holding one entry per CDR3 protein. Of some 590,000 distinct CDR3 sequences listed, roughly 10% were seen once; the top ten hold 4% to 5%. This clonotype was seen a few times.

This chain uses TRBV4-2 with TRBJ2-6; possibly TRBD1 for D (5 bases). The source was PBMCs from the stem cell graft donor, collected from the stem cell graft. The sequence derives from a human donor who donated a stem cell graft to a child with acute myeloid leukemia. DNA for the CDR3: TGTGCCAGCAGCCAGGCTCCCCGGACACAAAGCTCTGGGGCCAACGTCCTGACTTTC. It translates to CASSQAPRTQSSGANVLTF.